The 7 T cell receptor beta chains reported below all come from one sample, sequenced in a study of OX40 agonist ivuxolimab in advanced cancers. The repertoire was sequenced with immunoSEQ multiplex PCR; TCRdb's copy has only in-frame clones and lacks some. The sample comprises tens of thousands of clones, about 88% of which are singletons, and around 2% rests with the top ten. This material consisted of CD4+ or CD8+ T cells sorted from blood, taken in a trial of the OX40 agonist ivuxolimab. The receptor set was obtained from an adult with an advanced solid tumor such as melanoma, head and neck, liver or kidney cancer.

The genes are TRBV6-1 and TRBJ2-3; weak D call: TRBD2 (6 bases). V lost 3 bases and J 3 bases, leaving 13 bases between the germline ends. The germline V gene encodes CDR1 MNHNS and CDR2 SASEGT. This CDR3 is built from 15 residues. As DNA, the CDR3 is TGTGCCAGCAGTGACGGGGGAGGTGGAACAGATACGCAGTATTTT. Protein: CASSDGGGGTDTQYF.

V is TRBV5-1 and J is TRBJ1-2, with TRBD1 matching over 7 bases. Germline CDR1 and CDR2: SGHRS and YFSETQ. The CDR3 runs 15 residues. V lost 4 bases, J lost 1 base, and 7 bases stayed unmatched. The CDR3 region has the DNA TGCGCCAGCAGCACCGGACAGGTTTTTAACTATGGCTACACCTTC. This encodes CASSTGQVFNYGYTF.

The chain recombines TRBV10-2 with TRBJ2-1, with D hard to call. The CDR3 contains 16 residues. Trimming removed 7 bases at V and 6 bases at J, with 22 bases between. Germline V gives CDR1 WSHSY, CDR2 SAAADI. CDR3 region: CASTDAPPSTTNEQFF. The CDR3 DNA reads as TGCGCCAGCACGGACGCACCACCCTCAACCACCAATGAGCAGTTCTTC.

The chain joins TRBV20-1 to TRBJ2-5; D not resolved. This CDR3 contains 11 residues. Trimming removed 7 bases at V and 2 bases at J, with 8 bases between. Germline loops: CDR1 DFQATT, CDR2 SNEGSKA (reference sequence). CDR3: CSVPLQETQYF. The CDR3 region has the DNA TGCAGTGTCCCGCTACAAGAGACCCAGTACTTC.

The chain recombines TRBV5-1 with TRBJ2-5; 7 bases map to TRBD2. The V gene's germline CDR1 is SGHRS and CDR2 YFSETQ. V trimming: 0 bases; J trimming: 5 bases; junction bases outside the gene matches: 7. The CDR3 is made up of 15 amino acids. The CDR3 spells CASSLAGGGEETQYF. The CDR3 nucleotides are TGCGCCAGCAGCTTGGCTGGCGGGGGAGAGGAGACCCAGTACTTC.

This chain joins TRBV7-9 and TRBJ2-6; the D is unclear. V was trimmed by 2 bases and J by 1 base, leaving 6 bases between them. CDR3 length: 15 amino acids. The germline V gene encodes CDR1 SEHNR and CDR2 FQNEAQ (reference sequence). The CDR3, as DNA: TGTGCCAGCAGCTTATCGGTATCTGGGGCCAACGTCCTGACTTTC. Encoded protein: CASSLSVSGANVLTF.

This clone was seen only once. This chain uses TRBV6-1 with TRBJ1-1, with TRBD1 matching over 7 bases. Trimming took 4 bases from V and 4 from J; bases not matched to a gene: 6. The CDR3 is made up of 14 amino acids. The germline V gene encodes CDR1 MNHNS and CDR2 SASEGT. CDR3 sequence: CASSGTGVSTEAFF. CDR3 DNA sequence: TGTGCCAGCAGTGGCACAGGGGTAAGCACTGAAGCTTTCTTT.